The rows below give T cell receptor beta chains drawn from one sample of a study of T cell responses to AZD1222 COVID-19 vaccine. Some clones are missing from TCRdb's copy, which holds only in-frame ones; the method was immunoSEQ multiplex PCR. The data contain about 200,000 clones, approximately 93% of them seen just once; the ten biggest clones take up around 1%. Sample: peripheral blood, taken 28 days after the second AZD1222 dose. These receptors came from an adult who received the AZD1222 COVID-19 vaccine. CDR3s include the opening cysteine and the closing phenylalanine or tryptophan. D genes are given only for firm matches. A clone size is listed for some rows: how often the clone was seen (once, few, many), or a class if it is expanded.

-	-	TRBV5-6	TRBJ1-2	TGTGCCAGCAGCTCTTTAGCAGGGGTGGACGGCTACACCTTC	CASSSLAGVDGYTF
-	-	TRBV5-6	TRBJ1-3	TGTGCCAGCAGCGTAGTTGACCTACCGATGACTGGAAACACCATATATTTT	CASSVVDLPMTGNTIYF
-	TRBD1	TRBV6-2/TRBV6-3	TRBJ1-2	TGTGCCAGCAGTTTCCTTATCCTCCGGGACAGACGACGAGCTAACTATGGCTACACCTTC	CASSFLILRDRRRANYGYTF
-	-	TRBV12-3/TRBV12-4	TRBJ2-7	TGTGCCACCGCGACCCAGCGATCCTACGAGCAGTACTTC	CATATQRSYEQYF
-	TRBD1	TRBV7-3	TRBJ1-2	TGTGCCAGCAGCTTAACAGGGACAGTTAACTATGGCTACACCTTC	CASSLTGTVNYGYTF
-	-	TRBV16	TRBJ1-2	TGTGCCAGCAGCCAATATATGGGGGGAGCCCTGATTAACTATGGCTACACCTTC	CASSQYMGGALINYGYTF
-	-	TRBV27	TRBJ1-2	TGTGCCAGCAGTTTATCCCAGACGATTACCCCTTGGGGCTACACCTTC	CASSLSQTITPWGYTF
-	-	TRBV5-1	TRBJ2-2	TGCGCCAGCAGCTCCCCCGGTCGTGGGGGGGAGCTGTTTTTT	CASSSPGRGGELFF
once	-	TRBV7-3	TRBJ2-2	TGTGCCAGCAGCTTAACCAGGGGGAACACCGGGGAGCTGTTTTTT	CASSLTRGNTGELFF
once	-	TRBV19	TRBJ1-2	TGTGCCAGTAGTATCAAGACAGCCAACTATGGCTACACCTTC	CASSIKTANYGYTF
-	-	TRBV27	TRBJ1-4	TGTGCCAGCAGTCGACGGGGGGTAGGTGGGCCTAATGAAAAACTGTTTTTT	CASSRRGVGGPNEKLFF